The T cell receptor beta chain described here comes from a study of shared clonotypes between healthy human individuals. Overall study: CD4 naive and CD4 memory each took three plates per donor, while CD8 naive took two and CD8 memory one.

The CDR3 extends over 13 amino acids. Germline CDR1 MNHEY, CDR2 SMNVEV (reference sequence). V shed 3 bases and J 10 bases; nucleotides not matched to a gene: 3. It was CD45RO-negative cells, positively selected for CCR7, that made up naive CD8 cells, with terminally differentiated effector memory CD45RA+ cells excluded. The assay was immunoSEQ multiplex PCR, and TCRdb's table has in-frame clones only and misses some. The table shows around 560,000 clones, with roughly 95% occurring only once. The clonotype was recovered from a woman in her twenties or thirties in good health. Material: naive CD8+ T cells sorted from blood. This rearrangement joins TRBV27 to TRBJ1-4; 9 bases are shared with TRBD1. CDR3 residues: CASSFGTGLKLFF. The CDR3 region has the DNA TGTGCCAGCAGTTTCGGGACAGGGCTAAAACTGTTTTTT.